Presented here are 9 T cell receptor beta chains from one specimen sequenced in a study of blood T cell repertoires in COVID-19. This table comes from immunoSEQ multiplex PCR, and its TCRdb copy is limited to in-frame clones, with some not included. This sample has 300,000 to 400,000 clones, with about nine tenths found just once. The sequencing sample was made of peripheral blood. Receptor source: a woman in her 70s with COVID-19, enrolled during active disease.

The CDR3, as DNA: TGTGCCAGCAGCCAAATACAGGACCACACCATATATTTT. As protein: CASSQIQDHTIYF. This chain connects TRBV4-2 to TRBJ1-3, with D maybe TRBD1 (5 bases). The CDR3 length is 13 residues. Germline CDR1 and CDR2: LGHNA and YNFKEQ. Trimming removed 2 bases from V and 8 bases from J, with 10 bases in between.

This clone has a handful of counts. This chain uses TRBV24-1 with TRBJ2-5; TRBD2 is a possible D gene (5 bases). Germline V CDR1 and CDR2: KGHDR, SFDVKD. Trimming cost V 3 bases and J 4 bases, with 14 bases left between them. This CDR3 is 15 amino acids long. The CDR3 DNA reads TGTGCCACCAGTGATCCGAACCGGGGAGCAGAGACCCAGTACTTC. Its translation is CATSDPNRGAETQYF.

This chain joins TRBV6-1 and TRBJ1-6, with 7 bases matching TRBD1. Germline V gene sequence: CDR1 MNHNS, CDR2 SASEGT. The CDR3 length is 15 residues. Germline trimming cut 1 base from V and 8 bases from J; bases unmatched to any gene: 5. CDR3 region: CASSEDRGGYSPLHF. CDR3 DNA: TGTGCCAGCAGTGAAGACAGGGGAGGATATTCACCCCTCCACTTT.

The rearrangement joins TRBV7-9 to TRBJ2-7; a possible D gene is TRBD2 (7 bases). This CDR3 has 15 amino acids. Per germline, CDR1 SEHNR and CDR2 FQNEAQ (reference sequence). V shed 1 base and J shed 7 bases, with 17 bases lying between them. For the CDR3, the DNA is TGTGCCAGCAGCTTAGTGGCGGCGGGGGCTAAGGAGCAGTACTTC. Translation: CASSLVAAGAKEQYF.

The chain is built from TRBV18 and TRBJ1-2, with D perhaps matching TRBD1 (5 bases). V gave up 3 bases and J gave up 6 bases, with 14 bases separating them. Germline CDR1 and CDR2: KGHSH and LQKENI. CDR3 length equals 14 residues. The CDR3 spells CASSPPTGYHGYTF. In DNA, the CDR3 is TGTGCCAGCTCACCTCCTACAGGATACCATGGCTACACCTTC.

The chain is built from TRBV30 and TRBJ2-7, with D possibly matching TRBD2 (7 bases). CDR1 is GTSNPN and CDR2 is SVGIG in the germline V gene (reference sequence). V shed 0 bases and J shed 1 base, with 19 bases lying between them. The CDR3 covers 17 residues. CDR3 residues: CAWSVRVGGGPSYEQYF. The CDR3 DNA reads TGTGCCTGGAGTGTACGGGTTGGGGGGGGCCCTTCCTACGAGCAGTACTTC.

This chain joins TRBV3-1 (or the pseudogene TRBV3-2) and TRBJ2-7; no definite D call. From germline, CDR1 is LGHDT and CDR2 YNNKEL (reference sequence). The CDR3 runs to 15 residues. The germline V and J ends were trimmed by 0 bases and 2 bases, with 11 bases remaining between them. The CDR3 region has the DNA TGTGCCAGCAGCCAAGAGGGCTCCCCGGCCTACGAGCAGTACTTC. It encodes CASSQEGSPAYEQYF.

The chain recombines TRBV14 with TRBJ1-2, with 12 bases aligning to TRBD1. The CDR3 contains 16 residues. Looked up from germline, CDR1 is SGHDN and CDR2 is FVKESK. Losses at the gene ends were 3 bases for V and 7 bases for J; bases not matched to a gene: 9. The CDR3 DNA follows: TGTGCCAGCAGCCATTCCCCGGGACAGGGGGCCGTTGGCTACACCTTC. Translating gives CASSHSPGQGAVGYTF.

This clone was seen only a few times. The CDR3 reads CASSSGQVNEKLFF. The CDR3 bases are TGTGCCAGCAGTTCGGGACAGGTTAATGAAAAACTGTTTTTT. J is TRBJ1-4 and V is TRBV6-5, with 8 bases fitting TRBD1. Germline V gene data show CDR1 as MNHEY and CDR2 as SVGAGI. Germline trimming cut 4 bases from V and 4 bases from J; bases unmatched to any gene: 2. This CDR3 contains 14 residues.